This TCR beta chain stems from a study of T cell responses to AZD1222 COVID-19 vaccine. Study-wide results and caveats: Only 5 or 6 individuals given AZD1222 were seropositive at baseline. Mostly white British, mostly female donors; authors suggested clonal diversity may be underestimated. Elevations in Spike-specific TCR breadth and depth followed administration of two AZD1222 doses. No day 14 peak samples; only post-peak repertoires were characterized.

Comment on this clone: Antigen: not known.

Germline V lookup: CDR1 LNHDA, CDR2 SQIVND (reference sequence). This CDR3 has 15 amino acids. The germline V and J ends were trimmed by 3 bases and 1 base, with 10 bases remaining between them. Clones were read by immunoSEQ multiplex PCR, and TCRdb kept only the in-frame ones, dropping some. This table has about 150,000 clones, roughly 90% appearing once. The origin of this receptor is an adult in good health. This specimen was peripheral blood, taken on day 0 of AZD1222 vaccination. The chain links TRBV19 to TRBJ1-3; D is unclear. Here the CDR3 DNA reads TGTGCCAGTAGTATTCTACCCGGATCTGGAAACACCATATATTTT. It is translated as CASSILPGSGNTIYF.